This TCR beta chain originates from a study of blood T cell repertoires in COVID-19. The wider study: The analysed material was cDNA or gDNA that came from T cells, B-cell-depleted T cells, or PBMCs.

V was shortened by 0 bases and J by 7 bases, with 15 bases between the two germline ends. CDR1 and CDR2 from the germline V gene are KGHSH and LQKENI. The CDR3 length is 15 residues. Assay used: immunoSEQ multiplex PCR; TCRdb lists only in-frame clones, some missing. The repertoire has about 250,000 clones, about 83% of them found once; the top ten carry 4.5% to 6.5%. This TCR came from a man older than 75 with acute or convalescent COVID-19. Sequencing was performed on peripheral blood. V is TRBV18 and J is TRBJ1-1; D call uncertain. For the CDR3, the DNA is TGTGCCAGCTCACCACCGAACATGCTGATGGTTGAAGCTTTCTTT. This codes for CASSPPNMLMVEAFF.